This is a list of T cell receptor beta chains from one sample in a study of blood T cell repertoires in COVID-19. Assay: immunoSEQ multiplex PCR; the TCRdb copy retains only in-frame clones and omits some. Of approximately 100,000 clones in the sample, approximately 83% were seen once. Sequenced material: PBMCs or T cells enriched from blood (not recorded which). The receptors shown here come from a woman between 50 and 59 years old who had recovered from COVID-19. CDR3s include the opening cysteine and the closing phenylalanine or tryptophan. The D gene is left open where the match is weak. Size is omitted from some rows. Given values are once, few, many or a class for expanded clones.

abundance,len,j_gene,v_gene,d_gene,CDR3aa
.,18,TRBJ2-6,TRBV5-4,TRBD1,CASSLGGQGRTGANVLTF
once,13,TRBJ2-2,TRBV5-6,.,CASSLGGRGELFF
.,11,TRBJ1-1,TRBV12-5,.,CASGFDSEAFF
.,14,TRBJ2-5,TRBV20-1,.,CSASDSGRKETQYF
.,14,TRBJ1-1,TRBV28,.,CASSLFSVNTEAFF
.,17,TRBJ1-3,TRBV11-2,TRBD1,CASSLEGTGSSGNTIYF
.,15,TRBJ1-3,TRBV28,.,CASSLIGGSGNTIYF
.,15,TRBJ2-5,TRBV5-1,TRBD2,CASSPGTSGAETQYF
few,13,TRBJ1-1,TRBV14,.,CASSLGRNTEAFF
.,18,TRBJ1-5,TRBV27,.,CASSLRGAHGPRNQPQHF
.,16,TRBJ2-1,TRBV6-4,.,CASSDSGNSNYNEQFF
.,15,TRBJ1-3,TRBV29-1,.,CSVEDAGIRGNTIYF
.,14,TRBJ2-4,TRBV19,TRBD1,CASREQGAKNIQYF
.,14,TRBJ2-3,TRBV2,TRBD2,CASGLAGVTDTQYF
once,15,TRBJ2-1,TRBV5-4,TRBD1,CASSLLGQTGNEQFF